This entry lists 3 T cell receptor beta chains sequenced from one sample in a study of regulatory T cells in long-lasting Graves disease. Construction of the TCR beta libraries employed iRepertoire HTBI primers in conjunction with Arm-PCR of CDR3 regions. In TCRdb, the multiplex PCR reads were re-called with MiXCR into one record per CDR3 protein. The profile shows a few hundred thousand distinct CDR3 sequences, about 15% of them singletons. Documented time point: newly diagnosed GD, antithyroid drugs for less than 3 months. PBMCs were the source of the RNA used for TCR sequencing. The sample was also linked to a second study, of T cells in Graves' hyperthyroidism and ophthalmopathy.

The sequences come from peripheral blood mononuclear cells (PBMCs), collected at new diagnosis, from a patient treated with antithyroid drugs. These receptor sequences come from a middle-aged woman with Graves disease.

This clonotype came up a few times. The genes are TRBV6-1 and TRBJ2-7; TRBD1 is a possible D gene (6 bases). The CDR3 is 16 amino acids. V was cut by 6 bases and J by 4 bases, with 22 bases left in between. In germline, CDR1 is MNHNS, CDR2 SASEGT. Here the CDR3 reads CASSPSWGRVGYEQYF. The CDR3 nucleotides read TGTGCCAGCAGCCCCTCGTGGGGGCGCGTTGGATACGAGCAGTACTTC.

This clonotype was counted a few times. J is TRBJ2-1 and V is TRBV9, with TRBD1 matching 8 bases. The CDR3 has 15 amino acids. With V trimmed by 3 bases and J by 4 bases, 6 bases remained unmatched. Germline-derived CDR1 and CDR2 are SGDLS and YYNGEE. CDR3 sequence (DNA): TGTGCCAGCAGCGGAGGACAGGGCCGGTACAATGAGCAGTTCTTC. Translated: CASSGGQGRYNEQFF. The full variable domain, in which reference TRBV9 and TRBJ2-1 provide the parts outside the CDR3, is DSGVTQTPKHLITATGQRVTLRCSPRSGDLSVYWYQQSLDQGLQFLIQYYNGEERAKGNILERFSAQQFPDLHSELNLSSLELGDSALYFCASSGGQGRYNEQFFGPGTRLTVL.

This clonotype was picked up many times. V usage is TRBV27 and J usage is TRBJ2-2, with 8 bases aligning to TRBD2. Germline V gives CDR1 MNHEY, CDR2 SMNVEV (reference sequence). J lost 7 bases, V lost 4 bases, and 14 bases had no gene match. The CDR3 spans 17 residues. The DNA for the CDR3 is TGTGCCAGCAGTTATATTGGTGGGGCTAGCGGGTACGGGGAGCTGTTTTTT. Amino acids: CASSYIGGASGYGELFF.